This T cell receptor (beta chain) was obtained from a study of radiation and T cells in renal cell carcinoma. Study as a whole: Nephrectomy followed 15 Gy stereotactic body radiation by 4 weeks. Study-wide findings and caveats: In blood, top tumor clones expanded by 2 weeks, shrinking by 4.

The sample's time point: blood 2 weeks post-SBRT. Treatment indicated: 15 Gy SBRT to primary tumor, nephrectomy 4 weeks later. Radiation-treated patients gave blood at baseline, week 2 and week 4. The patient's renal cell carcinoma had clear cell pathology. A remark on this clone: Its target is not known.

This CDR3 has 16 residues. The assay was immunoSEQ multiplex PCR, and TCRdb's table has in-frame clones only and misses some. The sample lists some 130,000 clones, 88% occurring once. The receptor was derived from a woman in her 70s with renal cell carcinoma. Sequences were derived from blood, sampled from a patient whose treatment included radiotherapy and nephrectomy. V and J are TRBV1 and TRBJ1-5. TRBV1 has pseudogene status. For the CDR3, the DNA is TGCACCAGCAGCCAAGTTGGTAGAGAAATGGGTCAGCCCCAGCATTTT. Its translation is CTSSQVGREMGQPQHF.